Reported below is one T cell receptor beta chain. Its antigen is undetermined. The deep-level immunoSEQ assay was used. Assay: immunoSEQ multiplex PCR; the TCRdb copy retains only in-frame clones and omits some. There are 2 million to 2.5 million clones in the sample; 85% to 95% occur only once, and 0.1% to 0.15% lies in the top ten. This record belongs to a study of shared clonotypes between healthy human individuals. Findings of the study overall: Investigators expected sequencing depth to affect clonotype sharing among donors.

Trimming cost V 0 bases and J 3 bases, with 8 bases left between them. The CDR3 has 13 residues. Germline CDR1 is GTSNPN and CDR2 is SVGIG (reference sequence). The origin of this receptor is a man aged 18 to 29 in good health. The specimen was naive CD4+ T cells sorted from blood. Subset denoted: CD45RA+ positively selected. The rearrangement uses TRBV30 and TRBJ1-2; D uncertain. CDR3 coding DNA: TGTGCCTGGAGTGTACTAAAGCACTATGGCTACACCTTC. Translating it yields CAWSVLKHYGYTF.